Sequencing of this T cell receptor beta chain was carried out in a study of control samples from healthy donors and cancer patients. Sequenced by immunoSEQ multiplex PCR; TCRdb stores in-frame clones only, minus some. This sample carries fewer than 90,000 clones, approximately 84% of them seen once, and the ten largest clones take about 26%. This clonotype was obtained from a man over 45 in good health. Sequencing was performed on blood.

CDR3 nucleotide sequence: TGCGCCAGCAGCTTTTCCGGGACAGGAGACACTGAAGCTTTCTTT. Residues: CASSFSGTGDTEAFF. The chain is built from TRBV5-1 and TRBJ1-1, with 8 positions matching TRBD1. CDR3 length equals 15 residues. CDR1 SGHRS and CDR2 YFSETQ come from the germline V gene. Trimming took 2 bases from V and 3 from J; bases not matched to a gene: 6.